The source of this T cell receptor beta chain is a study of response to subunit inactivated influenza vaccine. TCRdb independently ran MiXCR on the RT-PCR reads; one entry per CDR3 protein. Here the sample spans 600,000 to 700,000 distinct CDR3 sequences, around 15% being singletons. Regarding this clonotype: Its antigen is as yet unknown.

Germline lookup yields CDR1 LNHDA and CDR2 SQIVND (reference sequence). This CDR3 is 16 amino acids long. J gave up 2 bases and V 6 bases, and 8 bases lay outside the gene matches. Regarding the study as a whole: Each seasonal influenza vaccination recruits few new T cells, the authors suggested.

The sequence was obtained from a man aged 50-59 years who received an inactivated influenza vaccine. This chain connects TRBV19 to TRBJ1-5; 9 positions match TRBD1. The starting material was PBMCs from blood, obtained 14 days before vaccination. This CDR3 is CASRQQGATGNQPQHF. CDR3 sequence (DNA): TGTGCCAGTAGACAACAGGGGGCTACTGGCAATCAGCCCCAGCATTTT. Based on the CDR3 plus reference TRBV19 and TRBJ1-5, the full variable domain is DGGITQSPKYLFRKEGQNVTLSCEQNLNHDAMYWYRQDPGQGLRLIYYSQIVNDFQKGDIAEGYSVSREKKESFPLTVTSAQKNPTAFYLCASRQQGATGNQPQHFGDGTRLSIL.